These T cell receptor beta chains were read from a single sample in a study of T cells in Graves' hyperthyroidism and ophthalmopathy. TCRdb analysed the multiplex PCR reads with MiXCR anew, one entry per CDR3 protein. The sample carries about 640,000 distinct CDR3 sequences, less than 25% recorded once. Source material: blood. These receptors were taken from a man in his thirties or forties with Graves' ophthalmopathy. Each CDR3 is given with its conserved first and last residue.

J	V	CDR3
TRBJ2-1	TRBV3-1	CASSPHPLAGAYNEQFF
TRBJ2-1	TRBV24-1	CATSDPTGQGGNEQFF
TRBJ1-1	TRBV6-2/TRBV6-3	CASKALQGSLDTEAFF
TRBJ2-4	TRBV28	CASSPRGQNIQYF
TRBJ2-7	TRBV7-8	CASSSTGGRNEQYF
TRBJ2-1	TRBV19	CASRNQQGYERFF
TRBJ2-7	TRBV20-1	CSAEDIGEQYF
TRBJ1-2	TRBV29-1	CSVEGQPGAATLERTF
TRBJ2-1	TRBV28	CASSFARRNEQFF
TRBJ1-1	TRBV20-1	CSAEDRGRTEAFF
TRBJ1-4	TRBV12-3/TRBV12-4	CASRYTGNNEKLFF
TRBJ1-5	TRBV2	CASSGLPNQPQHF
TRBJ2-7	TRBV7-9	CASMGGDSPYEQYF
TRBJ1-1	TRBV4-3	CASSPSRSLGGTEAFF
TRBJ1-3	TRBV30	CAFREGSSGNTIYF
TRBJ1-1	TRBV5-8	CASSLAYDREVGAFF
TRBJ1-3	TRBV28	CASSFVVSPGNTIYF
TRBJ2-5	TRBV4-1	CASSPQQGQETQYF
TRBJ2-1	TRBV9	CASSAPRGLAGGSSYNEQFF
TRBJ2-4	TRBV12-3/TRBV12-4	CASTDKGIIAKNIQYF
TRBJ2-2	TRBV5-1	CASTLGGTLNGGELFF
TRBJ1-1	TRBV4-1	CASSQEPPVGGTEAFF
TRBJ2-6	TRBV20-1	CSAKQGFSGANVLTF
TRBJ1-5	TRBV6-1	CASSGSGGYQPQHF
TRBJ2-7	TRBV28	CATLSGTYEQYF
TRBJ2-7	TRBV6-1	CASRPGQPAYEQYF
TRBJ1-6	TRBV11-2	CASSLGPYNSPLHF
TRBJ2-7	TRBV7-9	CASSPWANYEQYF
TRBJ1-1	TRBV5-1	CASSFLDMNTEAFF
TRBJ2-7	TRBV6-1	CASSDRVGRSYEQYF
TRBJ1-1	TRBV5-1	CASSLVDFANTEAFF
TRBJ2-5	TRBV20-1	CSANPSTSLQETQYF
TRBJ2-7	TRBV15	CATSRDRNYEQYF
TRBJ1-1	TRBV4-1	CASSLSRGLTEAFF
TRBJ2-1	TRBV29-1	CSVDGTRDYEQFF
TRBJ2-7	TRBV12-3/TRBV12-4	CASTSSLAFEQYF
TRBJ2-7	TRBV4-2	CASSQDRPLAGVYEQYF
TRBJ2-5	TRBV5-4	CASSGRLAGEGETQYF
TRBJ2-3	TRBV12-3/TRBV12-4	CASSLWGVTDTQYF
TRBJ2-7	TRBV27	CASSLEGSIYEQYF
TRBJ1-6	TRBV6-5	CASSYDFQLNSPLHF
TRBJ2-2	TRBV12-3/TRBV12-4	CASSLEGKNTGELFF
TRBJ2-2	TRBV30	CAWIRLAGDTGELFF
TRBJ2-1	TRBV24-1	CATSVMAEQFF
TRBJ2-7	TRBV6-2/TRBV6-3	CASSRKQAHEQYF
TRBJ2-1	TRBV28	CATGEGADEQFF
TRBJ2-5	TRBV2	CASSLATLGTAKETQYF
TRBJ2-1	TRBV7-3	CASSSSEGVQFF
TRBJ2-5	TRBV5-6	CASSLVQGLQETQYF
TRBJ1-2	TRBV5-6	CASSFPSGTWNGYTF
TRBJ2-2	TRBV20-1	CSASSPTNTGELFF
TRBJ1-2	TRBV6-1	CASTSPTGFFYGYTF
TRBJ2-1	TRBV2	CASSDQGRYNEQFF
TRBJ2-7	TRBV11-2	CASSLDADRFSHEQYF
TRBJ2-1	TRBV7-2	CASSLVAEQFF
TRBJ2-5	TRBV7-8	CASSSGRRDLETQYF
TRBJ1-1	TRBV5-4	CASSLEQGSNTEAFF